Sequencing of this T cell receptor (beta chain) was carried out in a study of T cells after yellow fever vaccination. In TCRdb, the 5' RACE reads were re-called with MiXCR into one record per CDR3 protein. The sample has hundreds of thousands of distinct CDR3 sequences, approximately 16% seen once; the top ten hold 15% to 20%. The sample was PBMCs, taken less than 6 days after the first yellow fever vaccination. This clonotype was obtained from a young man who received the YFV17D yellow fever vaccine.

The CDR3 loop is CASSLVQSSPLHF. The CDR3 coding sequence is TGTGCCAGCAGCTTAGTCCAAAGTTCACCCCTCCACTTT. This chain links TRBV11-3 with TRBJ1-6; no clear D gene. V lost 1 base and J lost 9, with 7 bases in between. Germline loops: CDR1 SGHNT, CDR2 YENEEA. This CDR3 has 13 residues.